What follows are 18 T cell receptor beta chains derived from one specimen sequenced in a study of OX40 agonist ivuxolimab in advanced cancers. Produced via immunoSEQ multiplex PCR; TCRdb's table is partial and in-frame only. The sample gives around 38,000 clones, around nine tenths of which show up once; over 10% is in the top ten. The source was CD4+ or CD8+ T cells sorted from blood, collected in a trial of the OX40 agonist ivuxolimab. These TCRs come from an adult with an advanced solid tumor such as melanoma, head and neck, liver or kidney cancer.

This rearrangement joins TRBV11-2 to TRBJ2-7, with D unresolved. Germline V gives CDR1 SGHAT, CDR2 FQNNGV. V shed 8 bases and J shed 6 bases, with 17 bases lying between them. The CDR3 contains 13 residues. The CDR3: CASRSGRLTEQYF. DNA of the CDR3: TGTGCCAGCCGGTCAGGACGTCTGACCGAGCAGTACTTC.

V usage is TRBV16 and J usage is TRBJ1-2; D is possibly TRBD1 (5 bases). The CDR3 covers 17 residues. The germline V gene has CDR1 KGHSY and CDR2 FQNENV. V lost 1 base and J lost 4, with 19 bases in between. The CDR3: CASSQWSTVGRGYGYTF. The CDR3 bases are TGTGCCAGCAGCCAATGGAGTACCGTCGGTAGGGGCTATGGCTACACCTTC.

The gene calls are TRBV7-8 and TRBJ1-2; no reliable D call. The V gene lost 8 bases and the J gene lost 0 bases, with 10 bases spanning the gap. The CDR3 consists of 13 residues. Germline CDR1 and CDR2: SGHVS and FQNEAQ. CDR3 bases: TGTGCCAGCGTAGACGGAGCTAACTATGGCTACACCTTC. Its translation is CASVDGANYGYTF. The full variable domain, its missing parts supplied by reference TRBV7-8 and TRBJ1-2, is GAGVSQSPRYKVAKRGQDVALRCDPISGHVSLFWYQQALGQGPEFLTYFQNEAQLDKSGLPSDRFFAERPEGSVSTLKIQRTQQEDSAVYLCASVDGANYGYTFGSGTRLTVV.

This chain connects TRBV4-2 to TRBJ2-3; D gene ambiguous. Germline V gene data show CDR1 as LGHNA and CDR2 as YNFKEQ. The CDR3 loop spans 17 amino acids. The ends were cut back, 0 bases at V and 2 bases at J, with 15 bases in the middle. CDR3: CASSQDVGREYTDTQYF. In DNA form, the CDR3 reads TGTGCCAGCAGCCAAGACGTCGGCCGCGAATACACAGATACGCAGTATTTT.

This clone was seen only a few times. The chain uses TRBV6-5 and TRBJ1-5; D not certain. From germline, CDR1 is MNHEY and CDR2 SVGAGI. V lost 0 bases and J lost 5, with 11 bases in between. CDR3 length equals 15 residues. The CDR3 DNA is TGTGCCAGCAGTTACTCGTGGCGCCAACATCAGCCCCAGCATTTT. Its translation is CASSYSWRQHQPQHF.

The V call is TRBV4-1, the J call TRBJ1-3, with TRBD1 matching 10 bases. CDR1 and CDR2 (germline): MGHRA, YSYEKL. The CDR3 covers 16 residues. Trimming removed 3 bases from V and 2 bases from J; junction bases left unmatched: 4. CDR3: CASSQVTGGPGNTIYF. DNA of the CDR3: TGCGCCAGCAGCCAGGTGACAGGGGGCCCTGGAAACACCATATATTTT.

The table lists this clone with a few counts. The chain recombines TRBV27 with TRBJ2-1; possibly TRBD1 or TRBD2 for D (6 bases each). The V gene lost 11 bases and the J gene lost 7 bases, with 18 bases spanning the gap. This CDR3 is 13 amino acids long. The germline V gene has CDR1 MNHEY and CDR2 SMNVEV (reference sequence). The chain's CDR3 is CAGGPPRSNEQFF. The DNA of the CDR3 is TGTGCCGGGGGGCCGCCCAGATCTAATGAGCAGTTCTTC.

The chain employs TRBV2 and TRBJ2-3, with TRBD1 as a possible D gene (6 bases). There are 15 residues in the CDR3. Trimming removed 4 bases from V and 4 bases from J, with 15 bases in between. The germline gives CDR1 SNHLY, CDR2 FYNNEI. CDR3 loop: CASSAGTIGPDTQYF. The CDR3 nucleotides read TGTGCCAGCAGTGCTGGGACAATAGGCCCAGATACGCAGTATTTT. The full variable domain, with the rest looked up from reference TRBV2 and TRBJ2-3, is EPEVTQTPSHQVTQMGQEVILRCVPISNHLYFYWYRQILGQKVEFLVSFYNNEISEKSEIFDDQFSVERPDGSNFTLKIRSTKLEDSAMYFCASSAGTIGPDTQYFGPGTRLTVL.

This chain joins TRBV6-1 and TRBJ2-3; D tentatively fits TRBD1 or TRBD2 (5 bases each). Germline V CDR1 and CDR2: MNHNS, SASEGT. Deletions cut 2 bases from V and 1 base from J, with 10 bases between. CDR3 length equals 15 residues. The CDR3 reads CASSEWLGGTDTQYF. DNA for the CDR3: TGTGCCAGCAGTGAATGGTTGGGGGGCACAGATACGCAGTATTTT.

CDR3 sequence (DNA): TGCGCCAGCAGCCAATGGCTAGCGGGTAACGAGCAGTACTTC. It specifies CASSQWLAGNEQYF. The chain employs TRBV4-3 and TRBJ2-7, with 8 bases aligning to TRBD2. Trimming cost V 2 bases and J 5 bases; bases outside gene matches: 5. CDR1 and CDR2 from the germline V gene are LGHNA and YSLEER. The CDR3 sequence is 14 residues long.

By share of the sample, this clone is medium-sized (0.01 to 0.1%). The chain combines TRBV7-9 with TRBJ1-1; D ambiguous. Germline CDR1 reads SEHNR; CDR2 reads FQNEAQ (reference sequence). V lost 1 base and J 7 bases, leaving 7 bases between the germline ends. This CDR3 contains 12 residues. CDR3 region: CASSLERGEAFF. CDR3 in DNA: TGTGCCAGCAGCTTAGAACGTGGTGAAGCTTTCTTT.

The gene calls are TRBV4-1 and TRBJ1-5; D is unclear. This CDR3 spans 14 amino acids. Germline values: CDR1 MGHRA, CDR2 YSYEKL. V dropped 4 bases and J dropped 0 bases, with 7 bases sitting between them. CDR3 sequence (DNA): TGCGCCAGCAGCCGGACGTATAGCAATCAGCCCCAGCATTTT. Translating it yields CASSRTYSNQPQHF.

The rearrangement joins TRBV19 to TRBJ2-7, with D perhaps matching TRBD2 (6 bases). CDR3 length: 13 amino acids. V was pared by 3 bases and J by 7 bases, with 13 bases between. In germline, CDR1 is LNHDA, CDR2 SQIVND (reference sequence). As DNA, the CDR3 is TGTGCCAGTAGTATCATAGCCCGGGGGGAGCAGTACTTC. Encoded protein: CASSIIARGEQYF.

V usage is TRBV2 and J usage is TRBJ2-1; no definite D call. The CDR3 contains 16 residues. Germline V CDR1 and CDR2: SNHLY, FYNNEI. Trimming took 3 bases from V and 4 from J, leaving 16 bases between them. CDR3 nucleotides: TGTGCCAGCAGTGATGAGGTCCTAAATGTTTACAATGAGCAGTTCTTC. It specifies CASSDEVLNVYNEQFF.

This chain joins TRBV5-6 and TRBJ2-7, with D perhaps given as TRBD1 or TRBD2 (5 bases each). V lost 4 bases and J lost 1, with 21 bases in between. The V gene's germline CDR1 is SGHDT and CDR2 YYEEEE. This CDR3 contains 17 residues. CDR3 DNA: TGTGCCAGCAGCGGGACCTCCGGACCTACTTCATCCTACGAGCAGTACTTC. Translating gives CASSGTSGPTSSYEQYF.

The chain uses TRBV27 and TRBJ2-2, with D tentatively TRBD1 or TRBD2 (5 bases each). V shed 3 bases and J shed 6 bases, with 11 bases lying between them. This CDR3 contains 14 residues. Germline V gene lookup returns CDR1 MNHEY and CDR2 SMNVEV (reference sequence). The CDR3 region has the DNA TGTGCCAGCAGTTTTTATGAGGGGTCCGGGGAGCTGTTTTTT. As protein: CASSFYEGSGELFF.

The chain has TRBV27 and TRBJ1-5; weak D call: TRBD1 (6 bases). The CDR3 covers 14 residues. V shed 10 bases and J shed 6 bases, with 19 bases lying between them. Germline V gives CDR1 MNHEY, CDR2 SMNVEV (reference sequence). The CDR3 loop reads CATSAFGGPQPQHF. In DNA form, the CDR3 reads TGTGCCACTTCTGCATTTGGGGGGCCTCAGCCCCAGCATTTT.

The chain combines TRBV7-9 with TRBJ1-5; TRBD1 agrees at 8 bases. V shed 5 bases, J shed 6 bases, and the junction held 6 bases outside the gene matches. This CDR3 has 14 residues. Germline assignment: CDR1 SEHNR and CDR2 FQNEAQ (reference sequence). CDR3 sequence reads: CASSPGQGGQPQHF. Here the CDR3 DNA reads TGTGCCAGCAGCCCCGGACAGGGAGGTCAGCCCCAGCATTTT.